Following are 6 T cell receptor beta chains from one sample sequenced in a study of cytomegalovirus exposure and HLA in healthy donors (dated by TCRdb to 2016 to 2017). Library construction relied on the immunoSEQ multiplex PCR assay. For the multiplex PCR, a mixture combining 60 forward primers for TCR Vbeta segments and 13 reverse primers for TCR Jbeta segments was used. As stored in TCRdb, this immuneACCESS dataset retains in-frame rearrangements with V and J assigned. A fraction of the clones does not appear; measured against another copy, unresolved V genes explain less than half of the discrepancy, and the remainder lacks a known reason. This sample lists 150,000 to 200,000 clones; about 82% were detected once. The top ten constitute about 2.3% of the sample. The sequenced material came from PBMCs. The origin of the receptors is a woman in her forties or fifties in good health and CMV-seronegative.

J is TRBJ2-7 and V is TRBV28, with 8 bases aligning to TRBD1. Germline V lookup: CDR1 MDHEN, CDR2 SYDVKM. The CDR3 contains 13 residues. Trimming at V came to 6 bases and at J to 2 bases, leaving 3 bases not matched to a gene. DNA for the CDR3: TGTGCCAGCAGGTGGACAGGGACCTACGAGCAGTACTTC. Protein product: CASRWTGTYEQYF.

This chain joins TRBV6-1 and TRBJ1-1; the D is unclear. Per germline, CDR1 MNHNS and CDR2 SASEGT. The CDR3 length is 13 residues. Between the trimmed V and J ends, which lost 4 bases and 4 bases, there was a span of 10 bases. The CDR3 DNA follows: TGTGCCAGCAGTGTCAGACACAGCACTGAAGCTTTCTTT. It codes for CASSVRHSTEAFF.

This clone was detected a few times. This chain joins TRBV30 and TRBJ2-3; TRBD2 agrees at 9 bases. The CDR3 is made up of 15 amino acids. V shed 1 base and J 5 bases; nucleotides not matched to a gene: 7. Germline lookup yields CDR1 GTSNPN and CDR2 SVGIG (reference sequence). CDR3 nucleotide sequence: TGTGCCTGGAGTGGGAGCGGGAGGTCGCGAGATACGCAGTATTTT. The encoded protein is CAWSGSGRSRDTQYF.

CDR3 nucleotides: TGTGCCAGCAGATCCGGACAGGGACTGGTTGGGCAGTTCTTC. Protein: CASRSGQGLVGQFF. V usage is TRBV6-6 and J usage is TRBJ2-1, with 8 bases matching TRBD1. Trimming cost V 6 bases and J 12 bases; bases outside gene matches: 13. This CDR3 region has 14 residues. Germline values: CDR1 MNHNY, CDR2 SVGAGI (reference sequence).

The chain carries TRBV9 and TRBJ1-2; TRBD1 matches at 9 bases. The CDR3 sequence is 15 residues long. The V and J ends lost 3 bases and 3 bases, in that order; junction bases with no gene match: 6. Per the germline V gene, CDR1 is SGDLS and CDR2 is YYNGEE. This CDR3 is CASSDRQGEDYGYTF. CDR3 coding DNA: TGTGCCAGCAGCGATAGACAGGGGGAAGACTATGGCTACACCTTC.

DNA of the CDR3: TGTGCCAGCAGTTTTGAAGGCACAGGGGGCGCGGGAGGCTACACCTTC. Protein product: CASSFEGTGGAGGYTF. This chain links TRBV2 with TRBJ1-2; 9 bases are shared with TRBD1. Trimming cost V 5 bases and J 8 bases; bases outside gene matches: 15. Germline CDR1 reads SNHLY; CDR2 reads FYNNEI. The CDR3 has 16 residues.